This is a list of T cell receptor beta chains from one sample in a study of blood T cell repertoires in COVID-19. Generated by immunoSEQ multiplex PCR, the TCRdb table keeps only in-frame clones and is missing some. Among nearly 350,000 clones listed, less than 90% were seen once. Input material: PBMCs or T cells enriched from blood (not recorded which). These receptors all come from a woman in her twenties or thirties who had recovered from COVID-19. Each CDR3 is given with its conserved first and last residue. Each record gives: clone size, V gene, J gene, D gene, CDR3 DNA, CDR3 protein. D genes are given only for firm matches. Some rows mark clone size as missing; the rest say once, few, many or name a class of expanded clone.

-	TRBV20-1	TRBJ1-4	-	TGCAGTGGCAGGGATCAGGAAAAACTGTTTTTT	CSGRDQEKLFF
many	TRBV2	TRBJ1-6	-	TGTGCCAGCAGTGTCGAGGGCCGGGAGCCCCTCCACTTT	CASSVEGREPLHF
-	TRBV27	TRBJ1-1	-	TGTGCCAGCAGTTCTCCGCGGGGGGCCTACACTGAAGCTTTCTTT	CASSSPRGAYTEAFF
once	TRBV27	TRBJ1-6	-	TGTGCCAGCTCTACCCTGAATTCACCCCTCCACTTT	CASSTLNSPLHF
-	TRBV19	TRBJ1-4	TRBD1	TGTGCCAGTAGTATGGGATTTCGAGGGACAGGGAATGAAAAACTGTTTTTT	CASSMGFRGTGNEKLFF
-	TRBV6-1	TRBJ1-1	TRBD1	TGTGCCAGCAGTGGAGTTGGAACCGGGACAGGTCACACTGAAGCTTTCTTT	CASSGVGTGTGHTEAFF
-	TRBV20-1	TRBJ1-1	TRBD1	TGCAGTGTACGGGACAGCGAAGCTTTCTTT	CSVRDSEAFF
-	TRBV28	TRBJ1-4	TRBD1	TGTGCCAGCAGTTCGGGACAGGAGGGGGAAAAACTGTTTTTT	CASSSGQEGEKLFF
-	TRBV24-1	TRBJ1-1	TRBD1	TGTGCCACCAGTGACTCAGGACAGGGCCTGAACACTGAAGCTTTCTTT	CATSDSGQGLNTEAFF
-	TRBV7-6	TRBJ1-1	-	TGTGCCAGCAGCCTCAGGGAACTCGGCACTGAAGCTTTCTTT	CASSLRELGTEAFF